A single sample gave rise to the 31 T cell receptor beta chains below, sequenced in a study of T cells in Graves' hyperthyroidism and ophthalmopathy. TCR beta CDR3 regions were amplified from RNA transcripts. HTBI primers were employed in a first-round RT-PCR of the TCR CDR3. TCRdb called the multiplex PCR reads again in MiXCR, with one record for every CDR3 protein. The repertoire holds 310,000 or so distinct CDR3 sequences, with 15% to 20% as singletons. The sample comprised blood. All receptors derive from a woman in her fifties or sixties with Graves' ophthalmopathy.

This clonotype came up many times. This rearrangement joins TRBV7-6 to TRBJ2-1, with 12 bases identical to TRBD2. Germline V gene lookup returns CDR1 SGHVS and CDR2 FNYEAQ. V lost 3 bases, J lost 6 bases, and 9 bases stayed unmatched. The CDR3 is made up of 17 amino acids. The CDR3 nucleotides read TGTGCCAGCAGCTTGCTAGCGGGGGGGTTCTCATCCAATGAGCAGTTCTTC. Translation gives CASSLLAGGFSSNEQFF. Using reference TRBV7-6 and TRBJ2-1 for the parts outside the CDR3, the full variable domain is GAGVSQSPRYKVTKRGQDVALRCDPISGHVSLYWYRQALGQGPEFLTYFNYEAQQDKSGLPNDRFSAERPEGSISTLTIQRTEQRDSAMYRCASSLLAGGFSSNEQFFGPGTRLTVL.

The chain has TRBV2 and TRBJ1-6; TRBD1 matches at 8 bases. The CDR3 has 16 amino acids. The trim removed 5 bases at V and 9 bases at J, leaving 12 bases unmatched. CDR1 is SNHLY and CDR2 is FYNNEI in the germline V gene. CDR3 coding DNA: TGTGCCAGCAGTTTCAGGGGGCAAGGAGACAGTTCACCCCTCCACTTT. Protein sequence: CASSFRGQGDSSPLHF.

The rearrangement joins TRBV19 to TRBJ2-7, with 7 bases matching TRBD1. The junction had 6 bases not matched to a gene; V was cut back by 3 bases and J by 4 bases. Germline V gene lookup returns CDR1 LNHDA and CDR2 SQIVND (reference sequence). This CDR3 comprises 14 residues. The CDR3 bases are TGTGCCAGTAGTATGGGAAACAGGGGATACGAGCAGTACTTC. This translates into CASSMGNRGYEQYF.

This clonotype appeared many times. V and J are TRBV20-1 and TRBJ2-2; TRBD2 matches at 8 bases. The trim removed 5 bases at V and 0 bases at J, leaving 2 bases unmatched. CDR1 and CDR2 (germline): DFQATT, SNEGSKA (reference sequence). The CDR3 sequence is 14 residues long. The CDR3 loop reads CSALGRANTGELFF. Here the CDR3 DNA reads TGCAGTGCTCTCGGGAGGGCGAACACCGGGGAGCTGTTTTTT.

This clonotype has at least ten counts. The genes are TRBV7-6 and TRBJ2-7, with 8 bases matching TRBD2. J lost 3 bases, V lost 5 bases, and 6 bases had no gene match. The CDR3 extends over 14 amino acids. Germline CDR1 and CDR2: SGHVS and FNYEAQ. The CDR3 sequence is CASSREGRDYEQYF. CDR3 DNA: TGTGCCAGCAGCCGGGAGGGACGGGACTACGAGCAGTACTTC.

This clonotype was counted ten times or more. CDR3 loop: CASSPRYSGSYEQYF. The DNA for the CDR3 is TGTGCCAGCAGCCCCCGTTATAGCGGGAGTTACGAGCAGTACTTC. The chain couples TRBV9 to TRBJ2-7, with 9 bases identical to TRBD2. CDR1 and CDR2 (germline): SGDLS, YYNGEE. The CDR3 length is 15 residues. J lost 4 bases, V lost 4 bases, and 9 bases had no gene match.

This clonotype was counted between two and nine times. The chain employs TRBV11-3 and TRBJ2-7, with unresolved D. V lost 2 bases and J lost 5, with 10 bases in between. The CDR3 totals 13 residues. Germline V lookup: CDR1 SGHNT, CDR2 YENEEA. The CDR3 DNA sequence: TGTGCCAGCAGCTTATCAGGCAATCACGAGCAGTACTTC. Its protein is CASSLSGNHEQYF. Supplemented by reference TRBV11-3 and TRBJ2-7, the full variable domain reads EAGVVQSPRYKIIEKKQPVAFWCNPISGHNTLYWYLQNLGQGPELLIRYENEEAVDDSQLPKDRFSAERLKGVDSTLKIQPAELGDSAVYLCASSLSGNHEQYFGPGTRLTVT.

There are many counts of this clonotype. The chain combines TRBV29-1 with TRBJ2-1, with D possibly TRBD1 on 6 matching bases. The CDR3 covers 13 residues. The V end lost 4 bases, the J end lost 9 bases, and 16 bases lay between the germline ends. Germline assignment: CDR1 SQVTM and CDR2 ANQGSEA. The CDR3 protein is CSVGDTRSFEQFF. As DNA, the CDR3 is TGCAGCGTTGGGGACACCCGTTCTTTTGAGCAGTTCTTC.

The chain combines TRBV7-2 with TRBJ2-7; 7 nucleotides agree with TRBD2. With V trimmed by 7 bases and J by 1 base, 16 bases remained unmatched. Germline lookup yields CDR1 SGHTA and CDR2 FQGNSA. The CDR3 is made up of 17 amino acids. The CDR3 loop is CASKGAYGGETSYEQYF. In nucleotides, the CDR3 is TGTGCCAGCAAAGGAGCTTATGGGGGGGAAACATCCTACGAGCAGTACTTC.

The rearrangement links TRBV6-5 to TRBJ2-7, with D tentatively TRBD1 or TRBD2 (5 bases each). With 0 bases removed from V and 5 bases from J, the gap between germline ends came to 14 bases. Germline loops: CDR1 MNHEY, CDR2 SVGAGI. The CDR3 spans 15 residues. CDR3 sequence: CASSYSNRGFDEQYF. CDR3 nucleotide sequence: TGTGCCAGCAGTTACTCGAACCGGGGCTTCGACGAGCAGTACTTC.

CDR3 bases: TGTGCCAGCAGCGTAGGGACAGAAAGTGAGCAGTTCTTC. Translated: CASSVGTESEQFF. This chain uses TRBV9 with TRBJ2-1, with a possible D match to TRBD1 (6 bases). The CDR3 spans 13 residues. Trimming took off 0 bases at V and 9 bases at J, with 10 bases between the two ends. Germline CDR1 and CDR2: SGDLS and YYNGEE.

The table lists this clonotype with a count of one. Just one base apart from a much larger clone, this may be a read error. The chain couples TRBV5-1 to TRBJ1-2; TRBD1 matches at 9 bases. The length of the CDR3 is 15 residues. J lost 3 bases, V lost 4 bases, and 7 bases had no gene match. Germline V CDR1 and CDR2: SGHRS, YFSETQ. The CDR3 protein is CASSGDRASYYGYTF. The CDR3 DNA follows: TGCGCCAGCAGCGGGGACAGGGCAAGCTACTATGGCTACACCTTC.

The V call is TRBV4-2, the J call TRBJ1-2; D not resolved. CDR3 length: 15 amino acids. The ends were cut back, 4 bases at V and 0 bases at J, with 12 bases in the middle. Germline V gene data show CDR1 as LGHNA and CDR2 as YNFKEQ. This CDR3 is CASSPRGPTNYGYTF. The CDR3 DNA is TGTGCCAGCAGCCCCCGAGGACCGACTAACTATGGCTACACCTTC.

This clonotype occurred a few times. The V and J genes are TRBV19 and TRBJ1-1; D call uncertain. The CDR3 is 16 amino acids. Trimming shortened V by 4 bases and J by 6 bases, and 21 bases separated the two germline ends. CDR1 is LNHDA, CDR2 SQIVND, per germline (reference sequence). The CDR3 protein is CASSTSPGRGEAEAFF. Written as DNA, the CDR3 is TGTGCCAGTAGTACCTCACCTGGACGGGGAGAAGCTGAAGCTTTCTTT.

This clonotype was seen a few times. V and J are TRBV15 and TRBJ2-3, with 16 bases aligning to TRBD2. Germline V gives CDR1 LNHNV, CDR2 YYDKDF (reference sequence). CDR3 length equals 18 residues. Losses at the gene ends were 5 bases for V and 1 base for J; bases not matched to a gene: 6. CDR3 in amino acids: CATSGGLAGGPRTDTQYF. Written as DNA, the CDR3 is TGTGCCACCAGCGGGGGACTAGCGGGAGGGCCTCGCACAGATACGCAGTATTTT.

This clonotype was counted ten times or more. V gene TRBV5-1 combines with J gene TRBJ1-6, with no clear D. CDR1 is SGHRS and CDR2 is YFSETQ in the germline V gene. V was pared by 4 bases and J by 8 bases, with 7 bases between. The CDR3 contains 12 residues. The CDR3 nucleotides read TGCGCCAGCAGCGAAGAGTATTCACCCCTCCACTTT. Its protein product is CASSEEYSPLHF. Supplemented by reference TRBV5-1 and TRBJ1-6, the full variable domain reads KAGVTQTPRYLIKTRGQQVTLSCSPISGHRSVSWYQQTPGQGLQFLFEYFSETQRNKGNFPGRFSGRQFSNSRSEMNVSTLELGDSALYLCASSEEYSPLHFGNGTRLTVT.

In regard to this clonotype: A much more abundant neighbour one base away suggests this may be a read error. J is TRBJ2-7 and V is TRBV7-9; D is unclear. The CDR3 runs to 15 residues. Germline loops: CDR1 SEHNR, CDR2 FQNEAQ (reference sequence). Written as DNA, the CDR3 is TGTGCCAGCAGCTTAATCCCATCTCTCCCCTACGGGCAGTACTTC. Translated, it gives CASSLIPSLPYGQYF.

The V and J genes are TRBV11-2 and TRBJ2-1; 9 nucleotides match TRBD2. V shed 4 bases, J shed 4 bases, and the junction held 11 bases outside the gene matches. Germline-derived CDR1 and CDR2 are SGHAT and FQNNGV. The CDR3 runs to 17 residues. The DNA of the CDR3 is TGTGCCAGCAGCTCCTCTGGCGGGAGGGCTATTTACAATGAGCAGTTCTTC. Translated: CASSSSGGRAIYNEQFF.

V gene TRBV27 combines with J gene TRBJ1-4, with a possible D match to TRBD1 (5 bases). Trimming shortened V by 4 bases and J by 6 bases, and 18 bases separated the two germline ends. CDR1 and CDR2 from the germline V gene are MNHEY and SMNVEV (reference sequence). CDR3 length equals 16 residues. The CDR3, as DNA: TGTGCCAGCAGTTCCCGGACACGGGGCGCGTATGAAAAACTGTTTTTT. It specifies CASSSRTRGAYEKLFF.

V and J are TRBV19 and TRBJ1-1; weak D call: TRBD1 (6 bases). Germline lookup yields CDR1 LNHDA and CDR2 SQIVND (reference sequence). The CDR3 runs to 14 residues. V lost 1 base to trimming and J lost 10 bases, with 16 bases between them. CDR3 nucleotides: TGTGCCAGTAGTATAGTTTTTCAGGGGCCGGGAGCTTTCTTT. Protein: CASSIVFQGPGAFF.

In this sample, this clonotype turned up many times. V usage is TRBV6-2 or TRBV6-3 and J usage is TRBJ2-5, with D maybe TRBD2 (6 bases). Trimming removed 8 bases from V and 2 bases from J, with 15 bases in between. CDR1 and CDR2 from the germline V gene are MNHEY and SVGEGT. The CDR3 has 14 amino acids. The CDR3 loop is CASVLSGGQETQYF. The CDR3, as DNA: TGTGCCAGCGTTTTATCCGGGGGTCAAGAGACCCAGTACTTC.

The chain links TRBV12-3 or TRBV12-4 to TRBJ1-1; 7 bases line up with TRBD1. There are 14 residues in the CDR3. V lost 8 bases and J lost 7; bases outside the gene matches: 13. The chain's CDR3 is CASRTPKGAGEAFF. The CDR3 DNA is TGTGCCAGCCGTACCCCGAAGGGGGCTGGTGAAGCTTTCTTT.

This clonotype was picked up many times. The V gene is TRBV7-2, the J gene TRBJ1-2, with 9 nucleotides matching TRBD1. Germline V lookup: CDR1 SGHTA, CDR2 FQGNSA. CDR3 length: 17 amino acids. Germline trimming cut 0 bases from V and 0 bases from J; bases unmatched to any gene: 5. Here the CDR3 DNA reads TGTGCCAGCAGCTTAGCGTACGGACAGGGGTCTAACTATGGCTACACCTTC. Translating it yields CASSLAYGQGSNYGYTF.

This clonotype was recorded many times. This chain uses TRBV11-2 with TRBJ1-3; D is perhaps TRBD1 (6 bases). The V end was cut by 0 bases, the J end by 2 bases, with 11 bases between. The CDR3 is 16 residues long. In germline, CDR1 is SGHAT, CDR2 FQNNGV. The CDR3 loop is CASSLDIQGAGNTIYF. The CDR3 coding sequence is TGTGCCAGCAGCTTAGACATACAGGGCGCTGGAAACACCATATATTTT.

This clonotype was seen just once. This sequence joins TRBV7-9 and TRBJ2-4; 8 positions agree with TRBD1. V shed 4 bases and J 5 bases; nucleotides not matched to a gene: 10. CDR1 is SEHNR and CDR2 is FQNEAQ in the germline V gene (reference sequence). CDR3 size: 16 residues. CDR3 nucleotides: TGTGCCAGCAGCTCGGACAGGGCCGACAAGCAAAACATTCAGTACTTC. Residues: CASSSDRADKQNIQYF. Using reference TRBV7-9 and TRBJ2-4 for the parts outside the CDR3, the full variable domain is DTGVSQNPRHKITKRGQNVTFRCDPISEHNRLYWYRQTLGQGPEFLTYFQNEAQLEKSRLLSDRFSAERPKGSFSTLEIQRTEQGDSAMYLCASSSDRADKQNIQYFGAGTRLSVL.

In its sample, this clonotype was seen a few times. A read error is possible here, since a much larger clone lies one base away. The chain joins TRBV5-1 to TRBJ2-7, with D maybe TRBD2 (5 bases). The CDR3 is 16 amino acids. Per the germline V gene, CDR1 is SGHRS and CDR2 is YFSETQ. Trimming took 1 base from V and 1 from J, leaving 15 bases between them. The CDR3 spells CASSLWSPPGSYEQYF. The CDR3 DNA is TGCGCCAGCAGCTTGTGGAGTCCCCCGGGATCCTACGAGCAGTACTTC.

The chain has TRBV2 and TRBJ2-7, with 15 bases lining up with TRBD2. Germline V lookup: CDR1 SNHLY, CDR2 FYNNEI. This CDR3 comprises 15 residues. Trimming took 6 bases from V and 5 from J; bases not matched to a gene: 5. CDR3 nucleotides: TGTGCCAGCAGACCCCGGACTAGCGGGGGGGACGAGCAGTACTTC. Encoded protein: CASRPRTSGGDEQYF.

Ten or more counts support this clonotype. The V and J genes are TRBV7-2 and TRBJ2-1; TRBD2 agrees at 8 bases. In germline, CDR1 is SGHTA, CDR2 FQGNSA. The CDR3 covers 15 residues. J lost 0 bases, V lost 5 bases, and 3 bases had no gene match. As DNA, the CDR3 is TGTGCCAGCAGCACTAGCGGTAGCTCCTACAATGAGCAGTTCTTC. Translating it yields CASSTSGSSYNEQFF.

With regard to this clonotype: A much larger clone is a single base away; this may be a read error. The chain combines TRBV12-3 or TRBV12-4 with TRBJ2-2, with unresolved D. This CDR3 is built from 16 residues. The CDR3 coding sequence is TGTGTCAGCAGTCTTAACTGGGTCCAATACACCGGGGAGCTGTTTTTT. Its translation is CVSSLNWVQYTGELFF.

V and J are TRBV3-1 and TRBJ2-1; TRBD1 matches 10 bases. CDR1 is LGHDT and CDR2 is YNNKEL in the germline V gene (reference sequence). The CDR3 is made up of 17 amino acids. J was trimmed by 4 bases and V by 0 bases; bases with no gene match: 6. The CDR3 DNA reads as TGTGCCAGCAGCCAAGATCGGGACAGGGGAGCATACAATGAGCAGTTCTTC. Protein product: CASSQDRDRGAYNEQFF.

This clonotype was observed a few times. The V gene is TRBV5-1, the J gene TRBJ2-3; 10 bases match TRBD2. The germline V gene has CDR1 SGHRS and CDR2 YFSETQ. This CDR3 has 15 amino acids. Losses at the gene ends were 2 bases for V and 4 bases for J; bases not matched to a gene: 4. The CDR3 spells CASSFTSGVADTQYF. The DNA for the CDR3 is TGCGCCAGCAGCTTCACTAGCGGGGTCGCAGATACGCAGTATTTT.